Shown below are 27 T cell receptor beta chains from a single sample sequenced in a study of T cell changes during pregnancy in multiple sclerosis. Method: immunoSEQ multiplex PCR; TCRdb's copy keeps in-frame clones and lacks some. The sample contains tens of thousands of clones, roughly nine tenths of which appear only once. Sequencing used peripheral blood, obtained in the first trimester of pregnancy. The receptors stem from a female donor in good health, enrolled as a control in a pregnancy study.

By sample share, this clone is medium-sized (0.01 to 0.1%). The chain couples TRBV6-4 to TRBJ2-6; the D gene is possibly TRBD1 (6 bases). Germline assignment: CDR1 MRHNA and CDR2 SNTAGT. This CDR3 has 17 amino acids. V was pared by 2 bases and J by 0 bases, with 11 bases between. The CDR3 region has the DNA TGTGCCAGCAGTGACGGGACACCTGACTCTGGGGCCAACGTCCTGACTTTC. This gives the protein CASSDGTPDSGANVLTF.

This chain joins TRBV10-3 and TRBJ2-3; TRBD2 matches 9 bases. The CDR3 is made up of 13 amino acids. Germline CDR1 is ENHRY and CDR2 is SYGVKD. Trimming removed 6 bases from V and 4 bases from J; junction bases left unmatched: 2. For the CDR3, the DNA is TGTGCCATCAGGGGACTAGCCGCAGATACGCAGTATTTT. Its protein product is CAIRGLAADTQYF.

CDR3 in DNA: TGTGCCAGCAGCTTAAAAGGGACAGGGGGATCCCCCCTCCACTTT. Amino acid sequence: CASSLKGTGGSPLHF. This chain connects TRBV7-3 to TRBJ1-6; 11 bases match TRBD1. This CDR3 has 15 amino acids. V shed 1 base, J shed 13 bases, and the junction held 6 bases outside the gene matches. CDR1 SGHTA and CDR2 FQGTGA come from the germline V gene.

The chain has TRBV28 and TRBJ1-5, with D possibly matching TRBD1 (6 bases). Germline V gives CDR1 MDHEN, CDR2 SYDVKM. The CDR3 runs 17 residues. Trimming removed 5 bases from V and 5 bases from J, with 22 bases in between. The chain's CDR3 is CASSRRTVGAVDQPQHF. CDR3 bases: TGTGCCAGCAGTCGAAGGACAGTCGGGGCGGTAGATCAGCCCCAGCATTTT.

By share, this clone counts as medium-sized. The V call is TRBV10-3, the J call TRBJ1-5; TRBD1 might be the D (6 bases). CDR1 is ENHRY, CDR2 SYGVKD, per germline. Trimming removed 2 bases from V and 5 bases from J, with 16 bases in between. This CDR3 has 16 amino acids. The CDR3 region is CAISEIDVRGDQPQHF. The CDR3, as DNA: TGTGCCATCAGTGAGATTGACGTCAGGGGTGATCAGCCCCAGCATTTT.

The V call is TRBV5-1, the J call TRBJ2-7, with 11 positions matching TRBD1. Looked up from germline, CDR1 is SGHRS and CDR2 is YFSETQ. V shed 7 bases, J shed 0 bases, and the junction held 0 bases outside the gene matches. There are 13 residues in the CDR3. The CDR3, as DNA: TGCGCCAGCGGGACAGGGGGCTCCTACGAGCAGTACTTC. Translating it yields CASGTGGSYEQYF. Filled out from reference TRBV5-1 and TRBJ2-7, the complete variable domain reads KAGVTQTPRYLIKTRGQQVTLSCSPISGHRSVSWYQQTPGQGLQFLFEYFSETQRNKGNFPGRFSGRQFSNSRSEMNVSTLELGDSALYLCASGTGGSYEQYFGPGTRLTVT.

This clone was recorded once. Compared with germline, one end of the junction differs, possibly owing to a read error. The chain combines TRBV15 with TRBJ2-2; 7 nucleotides match TRBD2. Germline V CDR1 and CDR2: LNHNV, YYDKDF (reference sequence). The length of the CDR3 is 16 residues. CDR3 loop: CATSGWDYPNEGELLF. The CDR3 DNA is TGTGCCACCAGCGGGTGGGACTACCCTAATGAAGGGGAGCTGCTTTTT.

V gene TRBV19 combines with J gene TRBJ2-1, with 10 bases matching TRBD2. CDR1 and CDR2 (germline): LNHDA, SQIVND (reference sequence). The CDR3 is 19 amino acids. The ends lost 0 bases at V and 5 bases at J; junction bases unmatched: 13. CDR3 nucleotides: TGTGCCAGTAGTATAGACCCACACGGGCGAGCGGGGGGGCACAATGAGCAGTTCTTC. It yields the protein CASSIDPHGRAGGHNEQFF.

The chain is built from TRBV4-1 and TRBJ2-2, with D possibly TRBD2 on 6 matching bases. Trimming cost V 1 base and J 3 bases, with 18 bases left between them. The CDR3 loop spans 18 amino acids. Germline V CDR1 and CDR2: MGHRA, YSYEKL. The CDR3 bases are TGCGCCAGCAGCCAAGGAGTTCCGGGAGACGGTTACACCGGGGAGCTGTTTTTT. Translating gives CASSQGVPGDGYTGELFF.

This clone has a handful of counts. Distinct nucleotide sequences in the sample also encode this CDR3. The rearrangement uses TRBV19 and TRBJ2-2; maybe TRBD2 (5 bases). Germline V lookup: CDR1 LNHDA, CDR2 SQIVND (reference sequence). The CDR3 is 13 residues long. V was clipped by 1 base and J by 5 bases, with 5 bases between them. The CDR3 DNA reads as TGTGCCAGTAGTATAGCGGGAACCGGGGAGCTGTTTTTT. It translates to CASSIAGTGELFF.

The rearrangement links TRBV4-2 to TRBJ1-2; 11 nucleotides line up with TRBD1. The CDR3 extends over 16 amino acids. Germline trimming cut 3 bases from V and 5 bases from J; bases unmatched to any gene: 8. Germline V lookup: CDR1 LGHNA, CDR2 YNFKEQ. DNA of the CDR3: TGTGCCAGCAGCCAGGATTCCGGGACAGGGGGGTATGGCTACACCTTC. Its protein product is CASSQDSGTGGYGYTF.

This chain links TRBV15 with TRBJ1-1, with a possible D match to TRBD1 (5 bases). This CDR3 comprises 12 residues. Trimming removed 8 bases at V and 1 base at J, with 8 bases between. The V gene's germline CDR1 is LNHNV and CDR2 YYDKDF (reference sequence). CDR3 coding DNA: TGTGCCACCGGGGCAGAGAACACTGAAGCTTTCTTT. Translation: CATGAENTEAFF.

This chain uses TRBV6-1 with TRBJ2-7, with 11 nucleotides matching TRBD2. With V trimmed by 4 bases and J by 7 bases, 9 bases remained unmatched. Germline V lookup: CDR1 MNHNS, CDR2 SASEGT. The CDR3 is 15 amino acids. CDR3 region: CASSVSSGGAPEQYF. CDR3 bases: TGTGCCAGCAGTGTGAGTAGCGGGGGGGCACCGGAGCAGTACTTC.

The V gene is TRBV10-1, the J gene TRBJ2-3; 10 bases are shared with TRBD2. CDR1 is WNHNN, CDR2 SYGVQD, per germline (reference sequence). V trimming: 6 bases; J trimming: 5 bases; junction bases outside the gene matches: 5. The CDR3 sequence is 14 residues long. The CDR3 reads CASSSGGAGDTQYF. The CDR3 DNA is TGCGCCAGCAGCAGCGGGGGGGCGGGAGATACGCAGTATTTT.

The chain couples TRBV5-1 to TRBJ2-2; 9 bases match TRBD1. This CDR3 is 16 amino acids long. Trimming cost V 0 bases and J 4 bases; bases outside gene matches: 4. Looked up from germline, CDR1 is SGHRS and CDR2 is YFSETQ. CDR3 in DNA: TGCGCCAGCAGCTTGGGACAGGGGGGGCCCACCGGGGAGCTGTTTTTT. As protein: CASSLGQGGPTGELFF.

The genes are TRBV7-9 and TRBJ1-1; 8 bases are a match to TRBD1. CDR1 is SEHNR, CDR2 FQNEAQ, per germline (reference sequence). CDR3 length: 15 amino acids. Trimming cost V 5 bases and J 4 bases; bases outside gene matches: 9. DNA of the CDR3: TGTGCCAGCAGCGATGACGACAGGGGCGGCACTGAAGCTTTCTTT. It yields the protein CASSDDDRGGTEAFF.

The chain joins TRBV10-2 to TRBJ2-7; TRBD2 matches at 9 bases. The CDR3 spans 13 residues. V was clipped by 6 bases and J by 9 bases; unmatched bases: 9. Germline V gives CDR1 WSHSY, CDR2 SAAADI. The CDR3 nucleotides read TGCGCCAGCAGCCCCGGGACTAGCAATGTGCAGTACTTC. This translates into CASSPGTSNVQYF.

The rearrangement links TRBV4-1 to TRBJ1-1, with 9 nucleotides matching TRBD1. The length of the CDR3 is 16 residues. CDR1 is MGHRA and CDR2 is YSYEKL in the germline V gene. With 4 bases clipped from V and 4 bases from J, the junction kept 10 bases outside the gene matches. Here the CDR3 DNA reads TGCGCCAGCAGCCTGGGCTCCGGGACAGGGTTCACTGAAGCTTTCTTT. As protein: CASSLGSGTGFTEAFF.

The J gene is TRBJ2-1, the V gene TRBV10-2; 11 nucleotides line up with TRBD2. CDR3 length: 14 residues. Germline V gene data show CDR1 as WSHSY and CDR2 as SAAADI. The V and J ends lost 8 bases and 8 bases, in that order; junction bases with no gene match: 8. The CDR3 bases are TGCGCCAGCGGTATGACTAGCGGGGTCGATGAGCAGTTCTTC. Protein product: CASGMTSGVDEQFF.

This clone was counted between two and nine times. V gene TRBV5-4 combines with J gene TRBJ1-6, with D possibly TRBD1 on 5 matching bases. From germline, CDR1 is SGHNT and CDR2 YYREEE (reference sequence). Trimming left V 0 bases short and J 10 bases short, with 14 bases between. The CDR3 covers 15 residues. CDR3 DNA: TGTGCCAGCAGCTTGGCCTCCCAGGGTCGATCACCCCTCCACTTT. This codes for CASSLASQGRSPLHF.

The chain carries TRBV7-2 and TRBJ2-2; TRBD2 agrees at 7 bases. Germline values: CDR1 SGHTA, CDR2 FQGNSA. The ends lost 2 bases at V and 1 base at J; junction bases unmatched: 4. CDR3 length: 16 amino acids. The chain's CDR3 is CASSLRLAENTGELFF. CDR3 nucleotide sequence: TGTGCCAGCAGCTTACGGCTAGCGGAGAACACCGGGGAGCTGTTTTTT.

J is TRBJ2-7 and V is TRBV7-9; 10 nucleotides align to TRBD1. Trimming removed 3 bases from V and 6 bases from J; junction bases left unmatched: 5. Germline CDR1 and CDR2: SEHNR and FQNEAQ (reference sequence). The CDR3 loop spans 14 amino acids. Here the CDR3 reads CASSFVGQGGEQYF. The CDR3 coding sequence is TGTGCCAGCAGCTTCGTTGGACAGGGGGGCGAGCAGTACTTC.

This chain uses TRBV5-6 with TRBJ2-7, with 7 bases matching TRBD1. This CDR3 is 14 amino acids long. Germline V lookup: CDR1 SGHDT, CDR2 YYEEEE. Trimming at V came to 2 bases and at J to 2 bases, leaving 4 bases not matched to a gene. The CDR3 here is CASSFVGQTYEQYF. CDR3 in DNA: TGTGCCAGCAGCTTTGTGGGACAGACCTACGAGCAGTACTTC.

This clone was detected once. The chain combines TRBV29-1 with TRBJ2-1, with 7 bases identical to TRBD1. The CDR3 contains 14 residues. The J segment lost 5 bases and the V segment lost 6 bases, leaving 10 bases of the junction unmatched. Germline V lookup: CDR1 SQVTM, CDR2 ANQGSEA. The CDR3 region has the DNA TGCAGCGTGATACAGGGGAAAATAAACAATGAGCAGTTCTTC. It translates to CSVIQGKINNEQFF.

The rearrangement joins TRBV7-9 to TRBJ2-1; D is unresolved. This CDR3 contains 15 residues. Germline V gene lookup returns CDR1 SEHNR and CDR2 FQNEAQ (reference sequence). Trimming cost V 2 bases and J 0 bases, with 8 bases left between them. CDR3 sequence reads: CASSLKRSSYNEQFF. The CDR3 nucleotides are TGTGCCAGCAGCTTAAAACGGAGCTCCTACAATGAGCAGTTCTTC.

This clone has more than one count but fewer than ten. The J gene is TRBJ2-1, the V gene TRBV5-1, with 7 nucleotides matching TRBD2. CDR3 length equals 15 residues. CDR1 SGHRS and CDR2 YFSETQ come from the germline V gene. The trim removed 5 bases at V and 6 bases at J, leaving 11 bases unmatched. In DNA form, the CDR3 reads TGCGCCAGCAGGGGGGGAAGCGGGAAGGTCAATGAGCAGTTCTTC. It is translated as CASRGGSGKVNEQFF. Variable domain in full (rest from reference TRBV5-1 and TRBJ2-1): KAGVTQTPRYLIKTRGQQVTLSCSPISGHRSVSWYQQTPGQGLQFLFEYFSETQRNKGNFPGRFSGRQFSNSRSEMNVSTLELGDSALYLCASRGGSGKVNEQFFGPGTRLTVL.

The CDR3 protein is CAVQGDSYEQYF. CDR3 sequence (DNA): TGTGCCGTTCAGGGGGATTCCTACGAGCAGTACTTC. This sequence joins TRBV30 and TRBJ2-7; the match to TRBD1 covers 7 bases. After removal of 8 bases from V and 1 base from J, the junction contained 5 bases not matched to a gene. CDR1 and CDR2 from the germline V gene are GTSNPN and SVGIG (reference sequence). This CDR3 has 12 amino acids.